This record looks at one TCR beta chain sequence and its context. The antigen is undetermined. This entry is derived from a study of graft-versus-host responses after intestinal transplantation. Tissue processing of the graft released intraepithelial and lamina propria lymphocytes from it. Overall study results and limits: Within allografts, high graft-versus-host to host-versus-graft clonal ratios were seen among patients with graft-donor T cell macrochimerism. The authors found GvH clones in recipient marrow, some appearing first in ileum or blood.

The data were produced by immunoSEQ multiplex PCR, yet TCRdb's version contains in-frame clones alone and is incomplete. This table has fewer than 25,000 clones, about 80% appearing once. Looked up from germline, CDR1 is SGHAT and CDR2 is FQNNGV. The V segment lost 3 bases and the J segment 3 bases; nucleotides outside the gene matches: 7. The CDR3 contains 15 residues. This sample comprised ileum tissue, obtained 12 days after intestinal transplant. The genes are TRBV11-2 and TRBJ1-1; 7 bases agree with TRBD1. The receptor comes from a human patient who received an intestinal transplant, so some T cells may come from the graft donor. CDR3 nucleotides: TGTGCCAGCAGCTTCTCACAGGGGCTGGACACTGAAGCTTTCTTT. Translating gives CASSFSQGLDTEAFF. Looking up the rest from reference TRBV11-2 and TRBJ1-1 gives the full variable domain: EAGVAQSPRYKIIEKRQSVAFWCNPISGHATLYWYQQILGQGPKLLIQFQNNGVVDDSQLPKDRFSAERLKGVDSTLKIQPAKLEDSAVYLCASSFSQGLDTEAFFGQGTRLTVV.